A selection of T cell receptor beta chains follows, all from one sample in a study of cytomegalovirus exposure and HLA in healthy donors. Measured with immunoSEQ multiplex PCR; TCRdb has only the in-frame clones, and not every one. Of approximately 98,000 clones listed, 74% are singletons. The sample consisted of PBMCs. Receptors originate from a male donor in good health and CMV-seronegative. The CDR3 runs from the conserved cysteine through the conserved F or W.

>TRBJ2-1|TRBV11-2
CASSSLAGGYNEQFF
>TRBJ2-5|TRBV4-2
CASSQGPSGRAGETQYF
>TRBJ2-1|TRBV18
CASSPGGSSYNEQFF
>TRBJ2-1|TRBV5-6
CASSSGGHNEQFF
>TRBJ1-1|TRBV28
CASSRPGATGPAFF
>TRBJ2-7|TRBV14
CASRVSSVPVQYF
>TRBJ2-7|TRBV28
CASSLPGSSYEQYF
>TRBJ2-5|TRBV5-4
CASSLGSAQETQYF
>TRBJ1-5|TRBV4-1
CASSLSPGAGRSNQPQHF
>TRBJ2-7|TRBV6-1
CASSEARSGEQYF
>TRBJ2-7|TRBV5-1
CASSLGQREGRREQYF
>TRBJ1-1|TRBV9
CASSVGADEAFF
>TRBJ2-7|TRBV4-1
CASSQADSEQYF
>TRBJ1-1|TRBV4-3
CASSQDRGLNTEAFF
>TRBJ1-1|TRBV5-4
CASSTRDREGTEAFF
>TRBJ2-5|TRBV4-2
CASSQSQDSPYQETQYF
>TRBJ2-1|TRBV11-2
CASSHLSAALHNEQFF
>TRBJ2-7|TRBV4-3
CASSQDWQGAYEQYF
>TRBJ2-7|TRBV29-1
CSVSGIDEQYF
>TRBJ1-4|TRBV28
CASSLSVIEKLFF
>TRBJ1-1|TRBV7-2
CASSVLPGNTEAFF
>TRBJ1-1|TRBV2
CASVTDSQSTEAFF
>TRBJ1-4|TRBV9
CASNRQGEGEKLFF
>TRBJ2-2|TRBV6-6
CASRRQGRDTGELFF
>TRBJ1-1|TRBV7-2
CASSLTGGANTEAFF
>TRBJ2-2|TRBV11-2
CASSSGTSGRGGELFF
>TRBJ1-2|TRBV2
CASSGQAHYGYTF
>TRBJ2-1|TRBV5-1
CASSSSGDRPFF
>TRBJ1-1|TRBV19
CASSTNRQGPNTEAFF
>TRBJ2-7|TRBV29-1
CSVADSYEQYF
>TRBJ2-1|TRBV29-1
CSVEPSGGEQFF
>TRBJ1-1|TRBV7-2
CASSYLRGQSLRTEAFF
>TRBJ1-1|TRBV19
CASSKWGRGSTEAFF
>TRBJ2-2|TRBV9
CASSALDRVNTGELFF
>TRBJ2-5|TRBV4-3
CASSQDRDIQETQYF
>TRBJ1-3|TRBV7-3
CASSLINCWSTIYF
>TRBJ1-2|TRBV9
CASSFGQAANYGYTF
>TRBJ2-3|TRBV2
CASSDPGLAGENTQYF
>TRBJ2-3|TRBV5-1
CASSLVTGEADTQYF
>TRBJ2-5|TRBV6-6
CASSPPDRGVQTQYF
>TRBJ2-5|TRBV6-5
CASSPGQGALPQYF
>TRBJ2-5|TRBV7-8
CASSKLAGDRETQYF
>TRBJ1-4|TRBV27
CASSSSQGIDEKLFF
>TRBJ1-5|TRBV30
CAWSAGDDQPQHF
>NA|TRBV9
CASSARAGGRWTQDEQYF
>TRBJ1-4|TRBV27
CASSPWTAATNEKLFF
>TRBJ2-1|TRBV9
CASSVYRNNEQFF
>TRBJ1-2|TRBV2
CASSAGQYGYTF
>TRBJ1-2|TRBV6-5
CASSVDSNYGYTF
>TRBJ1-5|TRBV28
CASSYWDRDNQPQHF
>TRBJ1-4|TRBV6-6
CASRYGQGATNEKLFF
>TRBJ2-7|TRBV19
CASSIQYPYEQYF
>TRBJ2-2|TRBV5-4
CASARVNTGELFF
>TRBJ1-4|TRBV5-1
CATKQGLNEKLFF
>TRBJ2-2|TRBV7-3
CASRVGGDTGELFF
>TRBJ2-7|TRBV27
CASSILPAARREQYF
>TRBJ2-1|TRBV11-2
CASSSRDRGRDEQFF
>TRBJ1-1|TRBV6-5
CASRPTGGVNTEAFF